Shown below are 27 T cell receptor beta chains from a single sample sequenced in a study of blood T cell repertoires in COVID-19. The method was immunoSEQ multiplex PCR; TCRdb's version includes in-frame clones alone and lacks a portion of them. The sample contains about 290,000 clones, under 90% of which appear only once. Sequenced input: peripheral blood. Every receptor here comes from a woman in her thirties with COVID-19, enrolled during active disease.

V is TRBV3-1 (or the pseudogene TRBV3-2) and J is TRBJ1-1, with D hard to call. The V gene lost 2 bases and the J gene lost 4 bases, with 8 bases spanning the gap. CDR3 length equals 13 residues. Per germline, CDR1 LGHDT and CDR2 YNNKEL (reference sequence). CDR3 nucleotide sequence: TGTGCCAGCAGCCAATTGGAGGGCACTGAAGCTTTCTTT. It yields the protein CASSQLEGTEAFF.

As concerns this clone: Other DNA sequences in this specimen translate into the identical CDR3. The gene calls are TRBV5-1 and TRBJ2-7, with D hard to call. The CDR3 has 13 amino acids. V gave up 4 bases and J gave up 0 bases, with 8 bases separating them. The germline V gene has CDR1 SGHRS and CDR2 YFSETQ. CDR3 bases: TGCGCCAGCAGCCAAGTGAGCTCCTACGAGCAGTACTTC. It yields the protein CASSQVSSYEQYF.

The V and J genes are TRBV6-5 and TRBJ2-2; possibly TRBD2 for D (6 bases). Trimming left V 0 bases short and J 7 bases short, with 9 bases between. Germline V gene sequence: CDR1 MNHEY, CDR2 SVGAGI. There are 14 residues in the CDR3. The CDR3 reads CASSYSAGGGELFF. CDR3 nucleotides: TGTGCCAGCAGTTACTCCGCCGGGGGCGGGGAGCTGTTTTTT.

The chain couples TRBV5-6 to TRBJ1-1; unclear D gene. The CDR3 loop spans 12 amino acids. Trimming removed 3 bases at V and 2 bases at J, with 5 bases between. CDR1 is SGHDT, CDR2 YYEEEE, per germline. CDR3 sequence reads: CASSSINTEAFF. The CDR3 bases are TGTGCCAGCAGCTCCATTAACACTGAAGCTTTCTTT.

The CDR3 sequence is CASSLGTGHGIQYF. CDR3 bases: TGTGCCAGCAGCCTAGGGACAGGTCACGGCATTCAGTACTTC. The rearrangement links TRBV7-8 to TRBJ2-4, with 8 bases identical to TRBD1. This CDR3 is built from 14 residues. Germline lookup yields CDR1 SGHVS and CDR2 FQNEAQ. The V segment lost 5 bases and the J segment 9 bases; nucleotides outside the gene matches: 9.

The chain links TRBV27 to TRBJ2-5; TRBD1 agrees at 9 bases. This CDR3 has 15 residues. Germline loops: CDR1 MNHEY, CDR2 SMNVEV (reference sequence). The junction had 10 bases not matched to a gene; V was cut back by 6 bases and J by 5 bases. CDR3 protein: CASREQGAGGETQYF. In nucleotides, the CDR3 is TGTGCCAGCAGGGAACAGGGGGCAGGGGGGGAGACCCAGTACTTC.

In this sample, this clone turned up once. The chain carries TRBV4-2 and TRBJ2-5; perhaps TRBD2 as D (6 bases). The V and J ends lost 5 bases and 5 bases respectively, with 12 bases between them. CDR3 size: 13 residues. Germline assignment: CDR1 LGHNA and CDR2 YNFKEQ. The CDR3 protein is CASSASSAETQYF. Here the CDR3 DNA reads TGTGCCAGCAGCGCTTCTAGCGCCGAGACCCAGTACTTC.

In this sample, this clone turned up a few times. The V gene is TRBV7-8, the J gene TRBJ2-5; TRBD2 is a possible D gene (7 bases). CDR3 length: 13 residues. V lost 10 bases and J 2 bases, leaving 14 bases between the germline ends. CDR1 and CDR2 (germline): SGHVS, FQNEAQ. In DNA form, the CDR3 reads TGTGCCATACGGGGGAGGGGGCAAGAGACCCAGTACTTC. The encoded protein is CAIRGRGQETQYF.

Here the CDR3 DNA reads TGTGCCACCCTTTCCTTCGAGAGTCCCCGAGGCTACACCTTC. This sequence encodes CATLSFESPRGYTF. The chain is built from TRBV24-1 and TRBJ1-2; no firm D call. The length of the CDR3 is 14 residues. Germline values: CDR1 KGHDR, CDR2 SFDVKD. Trimming pared 9 bases from V and 8 bases from J, leaving 21 bases between.

Worth noting for this clone: At one end the junction does not follow the germline gene, possibly because of a read error. V usage is TRBV27 and J usage is TRBJ2-3; TRBD2 agrees at 9 bases. The CDR3 is 16 residues long. Germline CDR1 MNHEY, CDR2 SMNVEV (reference sequence). Here the CDR3 DNA reads TGTGCCAGCAGTTTAGGGACCGGGACTAGCACCGATACGCAGTATTTT. It specifies CASSLGTGTSTDTQYF.

This clone occurred once. This rearrangement joins TRBV19 to TRBJ1-6; no definite D call. The CDR3 runs to 12 residues. Deletions cut 3 bases from V and 15 bases from J, with 12 bases between. Germline loops: CDR1 LNHDA, CDR2 SQIVND (reference sequence). The CDR3 DNA sequence: TGTGCCAGTAGTATCAGGTCCAATTACCTCCACTTT. Translation gives CASSIRSNYLHF.

Comment on this clone: This sample also contains other DNA sequences that code for the same CDR3. The gene calls are TRBV18 and TRBJ1-1; tentatively, D is TRBD1 (5 bases). The CDR3 extends over 14 amino acids. V lost 3 bases, J lost 4 bases, and 12 bases lay in between. Per germline, CDR1 KGHSH and CDR2 LQKENI. CDR3: CASSPAGVGTEAFF. CDR3 in DNA: TGTGCCAGCTCACCGGCGGGGGTGGGCACTGAAGCTTTCTTT.

This clone was observed a few times. The rearrangement uses TRBV15 and TRBJ1-5; D might be TRBD1 (5 bases). Germline CDR1 reads LNHNV; CDR2 reads YYDKDF (reference sequence). Trimming removed 3 bases from V and 11 bases from J, with 17 bases in between. The CDR3 loop spans 14 amino acids. The CDR3 DNA sequence: TGTGCCACCAGCAGCCAGGGTTCTCGGGGGGCCCAGCATTTT. The encoded protein is CATSSQGSRGAQHF.

This chain connects TRBV4-2 to TRBJ2-7; 9 bases map to TRBD2. Per germline, CDR1 LGHNA and CDR2 YNFKEQ. The J segment lost 2 bases and the V segment lost 1 base, leaving 3 bases of the junction unmatched. The CDR3 totals 15 residues. As DNA, the CDR3 is TGTGCCAGCAGCCAAGGAGGCGGGGGGGCCTACGAGCAGTACTTC. Protein sequence: CASSQGGGGAYEQYF.

This chain joins TRBV12-5 and TRBJ2-4, with 12 bases that match TRBD1. V was pared by 5 bases and J by 8 bases, with 4 bases of the junction left unmatched. The germline V gene has CDR1 LGHNT and CDR2 FRNRAP. The CDR3 is made up of 14 amino acids. DNA for the CDR3: TGTGCTAGTGGTGGGACAGGGGGCGCAGACATTCAGTACTTC. This gives the protein CASGGTGGADIQYF.

This chain uses TRBV18 with TRBJ2-5; the D gene is possibly TRBD1 (8 bases). V shed 3 bases and J shed 4 bases, with 21 bases lying between them. CDR1 is KGHSH and CDR2 is LQKENI in the germline V gene. The CDR3 is made up of 17 amino acids. The CDR3 loop is CASSPLRTGREGETQYF. CDR3 sequence (DNA): TGTGCCAGCTCACCCCTCCGGACAGGGAGGGAAGGAGAGACCCAGTACTTC.

The rearrangement uses TRBV27 and TRBJ1-2; D call uncertain. The CDR3 has 14 residues. Per germline, CDR1 MNHEY and CDR2 SMNVEV (reference sequence). Deletions cut 2 bases from V and 6 bases from J, with 13 bases between. The CDR3 reads CASSLSGRHHGYTF. As DNA, the CDR3 is TGTGCCAGCAGTTTAAGCGGGAGGCATCATGGCTACACCTTC.

The chain is built from TRBV19 and TRBJ1-6; D not certain. V dropped 5 bases and J dropped 7 bases, with 9 bases sitting between them. The germline gives CDR1 LNHDA, CDR2 SQIVND (reference sequence). The CDR3 covers 13 residues. The chain's CDR3 is CASSQFWNSPLHF. CDR3 sequence (DNA): TGTGCCAGTAGTCAGTTCTGGAATTCACCCCTCCACTTT.

The gene calls are TRBV5-1 and TRBJ1-5; 8 nucleotides align to TRBD1. Per germline, CDR1 SGHRS and CDR2 YFSETQ. Losses at the gene ends were 2 bases for V and 5 bases for J; bases not matched to a gene: 12. CDR3 size: 17 residues. CDR3 DNA sequence: TGCGCCAGCAGCTTAACTCCTGGACAGGGTGGCGATCAGCCCCAGCATTTT. This gives the protein CASSLTPGQGGDQPQHF. The complete variable domain, with remaining parts taken from reference TRBV5-1 and TRBJ1-5, reads KAGVTQTPRYLIKTRGQQVTLSCSPISGHRSVSWYQQTPGQGLQFLFEYFSETQRNKGNFPGRFSGRQFSNSRSEMNVSTLELGDSALYLCASSLTPGQGGDQPQHFGDGTRLSIL.

The rearrangement joins TRBV27 to TRBJ1-4; D gene unclear. Germline V gives CDR1 MNHEY, CDR2 SMNVEV (reference sequence). The ends were cut back, 9 bases at V and 1 base at J, with 12 bases in the middle. The CDR3 is 14 residues long. Written as DNA, the CDR3 is TGTGCCAGTGAAAAGTTACTAACTAATGAAAAACTGTTTTTT. Translating it yields CASEKLLTNEKLFF.

The V gene is TRBV4-1, the J gene TRBJ2-5; D is possibly TRBD2 (5 bases). Germline-derived CDR1 and CDR2 are MGHRA and YSYEKL. The V and J ends lost 0 bases and 5 bases respectively, with 13 bases between them. The CDR3 covers 15 residues. This CDR3 is CASSQEGGGGETQYF. The DNA for the CDR3 is TGCGCCAGCAGCCAAGAAGGAGGAGGAGGCGAGACCCAGTACTTC.

V is TRBV6-5 and J is TRBJ2-5; possibly TRBD1 for D (6 bases). This CDR3 region has 15 residues. The germline gives CDR1 MNHEY, CDR2 SVGAGI. Trimming removed 5 bases at V and 5 bases at J, with 18 bases between. CDR3: CASSRRGHKGETQYF. In DNA, the CDR3 is TGTGCCAGCAGTCGCAGGGGCCATAAGGGGGAGACCCAGTACTTC.

The chain combines TRBV28 with TRBJ1-1; maybe TRBD1 (6 bases). The CDR3 has 13 amino acids. The germline V gene has CDR1 MDHEN and CDR2 SYDVKM. Between the trimmed V and J ends, which lost 6 bases and 0 bases, there was a span of 8 bases. The CDR3 region is CASRTGVNTEAFF. For the CDR3, the DNA is TGTGCCAGCAGGACAGGAGTGAACACTGAAGCTTTCTTT.

In regard to this clone: The sample contains more than one DNA sequence encoding this CDR3. V gene TRBV19 combines with J gene TRBJ2-3, with a possible D match to TRBD2 (5 bases). The CDR3 consists of 12 residues. The V gene's germline CDR1 is LNHDA and CDR2 SQIVND (reference sequence). Trimming stripped 1 base from V and 6 bases from J, with 5 bases between. CDR3: CASSIGGDTQYF. CDR3 nucleotide sequence: TGTGCCAGTAGTATAGGCGGGGATACGCAGTATTTT.

This clone was recorded many times. The chain recombines TRBV6-5 with TRBJ1-5; D not certain. The CDR3 is 13 residues long. CDR1 is MNHEY and CDR2 is SVGAGI in the germline V gene. Between the trimmed V and J ends, which lost 4 bases and 6 bases, there was a span of 10 bases. CDR3 sequence (DNA): TGTGCCAGCAGTTCCATCCCCAGTCAGCCCCAGCATTTT. Protein product: CASSSIPSQPQHF.

V gene TRBV6-2 or TRBV6-3 combines with J gene TRBJ1-3; possibly TRBD1 for D (6 bases). Trimming took 0 bases from V and 9 from J, leaving 12 bases between them. Germline CDR1 reads MNHEY; CDR2 reads SVGEGT. CDR3 length equals 14 residues. The DNA for the CDR3 is TGTGCCAGCAGTTACTCGATTTGGGGGCCCACCATATATTTT. Translation: CASSYSIWGPTIYF.

V usage is TRBV3-1 (or the pseudogene TRBV3-2) and J usage is TRBJ2-2; TRBD2 is a possible D gene (6 bases). CDR3 size: 16 residues. Between the trimmed V and J ends, which lost 4 bases and 4 bases, there was a span of 16 bases. Looked up from germline, CDR1 is LGHDT and CDR2 is YNNKEL (reference sequence). The CDR3 nucleotides are TGTGCCAGCAGCCCTATGTGGGACTTGAGCACCGGGGAGCTGTTTTTT. Its translation: CASSPMWDLSTGELFF.